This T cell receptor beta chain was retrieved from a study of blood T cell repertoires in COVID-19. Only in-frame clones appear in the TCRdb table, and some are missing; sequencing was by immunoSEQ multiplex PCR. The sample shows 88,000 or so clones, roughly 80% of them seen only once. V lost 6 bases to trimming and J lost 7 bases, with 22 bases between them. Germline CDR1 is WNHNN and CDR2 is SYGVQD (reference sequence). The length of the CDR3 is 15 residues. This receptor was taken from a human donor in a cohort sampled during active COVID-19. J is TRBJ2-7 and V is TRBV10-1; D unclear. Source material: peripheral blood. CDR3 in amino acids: CASRTTIILVMEQYF. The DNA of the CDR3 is TGCGCCAGCAGAACTACCATTATATTAGTGATGGAGCAGTACTTC.